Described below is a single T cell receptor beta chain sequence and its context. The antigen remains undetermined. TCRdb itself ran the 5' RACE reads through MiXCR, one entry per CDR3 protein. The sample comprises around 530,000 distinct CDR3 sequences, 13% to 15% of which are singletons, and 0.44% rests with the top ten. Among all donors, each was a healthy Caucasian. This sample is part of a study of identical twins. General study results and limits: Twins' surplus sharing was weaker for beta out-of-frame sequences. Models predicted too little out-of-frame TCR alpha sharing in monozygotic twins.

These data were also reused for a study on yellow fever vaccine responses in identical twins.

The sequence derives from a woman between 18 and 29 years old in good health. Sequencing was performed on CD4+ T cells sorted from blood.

The CDR3 sequence: CSARTSGSGAGELFF. The CDR3 nucleotides are TGCAGTGCCCGGACTAGCGGGAGTGGGGCCGGGGAGCTGTTTTTT. The chain recombines TRBV20-1 with TRBJ2-2; 13 bases map to TRBD2. This CDR3 region has 15 residues. In germline, CDR1 is DFQATT, CDR2 SNEGSKA (reference sequence). Trimming removed 6 bases from V and 6 bases from J; junction bases left unmatched: 7.